Sequencing of this TCR beta chain was carried out in a study of CD8+ T cells in alopecia areata. Separation of pooled cutaneous lymph node cells was by sorting with CD4, CD8alpha, NKG2D, NKG2ACE and other markers. Germline CDR1 is MNHDT and CDR2 is YYDKIL. The CDR3 loop spans 14 amino acids. The junction had 3 bases not matched to a gene; V was cut back by 5 bases and J by 0 bases. Following RNA extraction, reverse transcription yielded cDNA that acted as the sequencing template. Produced via immunoSEQ multiplex PCR; TCRdb's table is partial and in-frame only. There are approximately 280,000 clones in the sample, none observed a single time. Only a few counts were recorded for this clone. These gene names are mouse names. The CDR3 end is not reached by the read, which stops 4 residues before it; the germline J gene fills it in. Distinct nucleotide sequences in the sample also encode this CDR3.

This sequence joins TRBV17 and TRBJ1-2; 7 bases align to TRBD1. What was sequenced was CD4+ T cells sorted from a lymph node. The TCR originated in a C3H/HeJ mouse with alopecia areata. This line is of MHC haplotype H2-k. CDR3 protein: CASSPGTANSDYTF. Incomplete CDR3 DNA: TGTGCTAGCAGTCCCGGGACAGCAAACTCC.